The 22 T cell receptor beta chains listed next were all sequenced from one sample in a study of response to subunit inactivated influenza vaccine. TCRdb re-analysed the RT-PCR reads in MiXCR, keeping a single row per CDR3 protein. This table has 600,000 to 700,000 distinct CDR3 sequences, 11% to 15% appearing once. The sequencing used PBMCs from blood, collected around 14 days before vaccination. These receptors came from a man between 45 and 60 years old who received an inactivated influenza vaccine.

Only a few counts were recorded for this clonotype. The gene calls are TRBV20-1 and TRBJ2-7; weak D call: TRBD2 (5 bases). The V and J ends lost 1 base and 3 bases respectively, with 10 bases between them. CDR3 length equals 13 residues. Germline CDR1 reads DFQATT; CDR2 reads SNEGSKA (reference sequence). In DNA, the CDR3 is TGCAGTGCTAGAGCACTAGGCTTCTACGAGCAGTACTTC. It is translated as CSARALGFYEQYF.

V gene TRBV6-6 combines with J gene TRBJ1-5; D is undetermined. Germline CDR1 is MNHNY and CDR2 is SVGAGI (reference sequence). The V end lost 5 bases, the J end lost 7 bases, and 9 bases lay between the germline ends. The CDR3 loop spans 12 amino acids. The CDR3 region has the DNA TGTGCCAGCAGTCGGGTCGGGCAGCCCCAGCATTTT. Protein product: CASSRVGQPQHF.

The chain couples TRBV12-3 or TRBV12-4 to TRBJ1-2; the match to TRBD1 covers 7 bases. The CDR3 length is 14 residues. The ends lost 1 base at V and 4 bases at J; junction bases unmatched: 3. The CDR3, as DNA: TGTGCCAGCAGTTTAGAGCCAGGGGGCTATGGCTACACCTTC. It encodes CASSLEPGGYGYTF.

This clonotype came up a few times. The chain has TRBV12-3 or TRBV12-4 and TRBJ2-5; TRBD2 aligns across 9 bases. J lost 5 bases, V lost 3 bases, and 13 bases had no gene match. The CDR3 is 17 amino acids. The CDR3 sequence: CASSLYFAGGDRETQYF. For the CDR3, the DNA is TGTGCCAGCAGTTTGTACTTCGCGGGGGGGGACCGGGAGACCCAGTACTTC.

The chain carries TRBV29-1 and TRBJ2-5, with a possible D match to TRBD1 (6 bases). This CDR3 contains 14 residues. Germline-derived CDR1 and CDR2 are SQVTM and ANQGSEA. The V end was cut by 6 bases, the J end by 2 bases, with 16 bases between. CDR3 DNA: TGCAGCGTGGACCAGGGGATTGCACAAGAGACCCAGTACTTC. Residues: CSVDQGIAQETQYF.

This clonotype has just a few counts. The chain carries TRBV20-1 and TRBJ2-2, with a weak D call TRBD2 (5 bases). Germline V gives CDR1 DFQATT, CDR2 SNEGSKA (reference sequence). Trimming removed 6 bases from V and 3 bases from J, with 14 bases in between. CDR3 length: 14 amino acids. This chain's CDR3 is CSAGGALDTGELFF. CDR3 DNA sequence: TGCAGTGCAGGAGGTGCGTTGGACACCGGGGAGCTGTTTTTT.

This clonotype was observed a handful of times. This chain links TRBV4-1 with TRBJ1-3; D is unclear. V was shortened by 4 bases and J by 3 bases, with 10 bases between the two germline ends. CDR3 size: 14 residues. Germline CDR1 is MGHRA and CDR2 is YSYEKL. The CDR3 coding sequence is TGCGCCAGCAGCCCATCCGATGGTGGAAACACCATATATTTT. Amino acid sequence: CASSPSDGGNTIYF.

This clonotype has just a few counts. CDR3 coding DNA: TGTGCCAGCAGCTTAATGGCGGGAAGCACAGATACGCAGTATTTT. Residues: CASSLMAGSTDTQYF. This chain joins TRBV7-3 and TRBJ2-3; D possibly corresponds to TRBD2 (6 bases). The germline V gene encodes CDR1 SGHTA and CDR2 FQGTGA. The CDR3 consists of 15 residues. With 1 base removed from V and 0 bases from J, the gap between germline ends came to 8 bases.

This clonotype was seen repeatedly, ten times or more. The V call is TRBV24-1, the J call TRBJ2-1; either TRBD1 or TRBD2 may supply D (5 bases each). This CDR3 contains 14 residues. Trimming cost V 3 bases and J 5 bases, with 10 bases left between them. Germline CDR1 and CDR2: KGHDR and SFDVKD. As DNA, the CDR3 is TGTGCCACCAGTGATGGGACGGCCGACAATGAGCAGTTCTTC. Translating it yields CATSDGTADNEQFF.

The rearrangement uses TRBV5-1 and TRBJ2-2, with D possibly being TRBD1 or TRBD2 (5 bases each). The CDR3 is 11 residues long. V gave up 7 bases and J gave up 6 bases, with 7 bases separating them. Germline CDR1 reads SGHRS; CDR2 reads YFSETQ. CDR3 DNA sequence: TGCGCCAGCCGGGACGCCGGGGAGCTGTTTTTT. Its translation is CASRDAGELFF.

The table lists this clonotype with a few counts. The CDR3 loop is CASSSQSFGTSGNEQFF. In DNA form, the CDR3 reads TGTGCCAGCAGTTCACAAAGCTTCGGGACTAGCGGCAATGAGCAGTTCTTC. This rearrangement joins TRBV27 to TRBJ2-1, with TRBD2 matching over 11 bases. V dropped 4 bases and J dropped 6; count of bases not matched to a gene: 11. Per the germline V gene, CDR1 is MNHEY and CDR2 is SMNVEV (reference sequence). The CDR3 length is 17 residues.

J is TRBJ2-7 and V is TRBV19, with TRBD1 matching over 9 bases. From germline, CDR1 is LNHDA and CDR2 SQIVND (reference sequence). This CDR3 has 15 amino acids. V shed 5 bases and J 3 bases; nucleotides not matched to a gene: 8. As DNA, the CDR3 is TGTGCCAGTAGTCCTGGGACAGGGACGTTCTACGAGCAGTACTTC. Translated, it gives CASSPGTGTFYEQYF. The full variable domain, its missing parts supplied by reference TRBV19 and TRBJ2-7, is DGGITQSPKYLFRKEGQNVTLSCEQNLNHDAMYWYRQDPGQGLRLIYYSQIVNDFQKGDIAEGYSVSREKKESFPLTVTSAQKNPTAFYLCASSPGTGTFYEQYFGPGTRLTVT.

Turning to this clonotype: One base away lies a much larger clone, so this may be a sequencing read error. Here the CDR3 DNA reads TGCGCCAGCAGCCAAGAACGGGGGACCCAGTACTTC. Its protein product is CASSQERGTQYF. This chain joins TRBV4-3 and TRBJ2-5, with D maybe TRBD2 (5 bases). The V gene lost 0 bases and the J gene lost 7 bases, with 6 bases spanning the gap. The CDR3 spans 12 residues. Germline V gene data show CDR1 as LGHNA and CDR2 as YSLEER.

This clonotype occurred a few times. The V gene is TRBV29-1, the J gene TRBJ1-6; no reliable D call. V shed 4 bases and J shed 3 bases, with 7 bases lying between them. Germline CDR1 is SQVTM and CDR2 is ANQGSEA. The CDR3 covers 13 residues. CDR3 residues: CSVAGDYNSPLHF. CDR3 nucleotide sequence: TGCAGCGTTGCTGGGGACTATAATTCACCCCTCCACTTT. The full variable domain, with the rest looked up from reference TRBV29-1 and TRBJ1-6, is SAVISQKPSRDICQRGTSLTIQCQVDSQVTMMFWYRQQPGQSLTLIATANQGSEATYESGFVIDKFPISRPNLTFSTLTVSNMSPEDSSIYLCSVAGDYNSPLHFGNGTRLTVT.

CDR3 coding DNA: TGCAGTGCTCCCATAGCGGGGGCCACCTACGAGCAGTACTTC. Translation: CSAPIAGATYEQYF. The rearrangement uses TRBV20-1 and TRBJ2-7, with 9 nucleotides matching TRBD2. The CDR3 covers 14 residues. With 5 bases clipped from V and 2 bases from J, the junction kept 7 bases outside the gene matches. The germline gives CDR1 DFQATT, CDR2 SNEGSKA (reference sequence).

The V call is TRBV20-1, the J call TRBJ1-5, with TRBD1 identical over 7 bases. V lost 3 bases, J lost 5 bases, and 7 bases stayed unmatched. The CDR3 contains 14 residues. Germline lookup yields CDR1 DFQATT and CDR2 SNEGSKA (reference sequence). The CDR3 DNA reads TGCAGTGCTAGGGAACAGGGGTGGGATCAGCCCCAGCATTTT. It encodes CSAREQGWDQPQHF.

The CDR3 DNA is TGTGCCAGCAGTTTTAACAGGGCACAAACCTACGAGCAGTACTTC. This sequence encodes CASSFNRAQTYEQYF. The V and J genes are TRBV27 and TRBJ2-7; possible D gene TRBD1, 6 bases. The V gene lost 3 bases and the J gene lost 2 bases, with 14 bases spanning the gap. The CDR3 has 15 residues. Germline V gives CDR1 MNHEY, CDR2 SMNVEV (reference sequence).

V and J are TRBV7-2 and TRBJ1-3, with 7 bases aligning to TRBD1. The germline gives CDR1 SGHTA, CDR2 FQGNSA. This CDR3 spans 16 amino acids. The junction had 11 bases not matched to a gene; V was cut back by 5 bases and J by 4 bases. The CDR3 protein is CASSRSPTGSGNTIYF. The CDR3 DNA reads as TGTGCCAGCAGCCGGAGTCCGACAGGGTCGGGAAACACCATATATTTT.

This clonotype has only a few counts. The chain uses TRBV20-1 and TRBJ2-1; TRBD2 agrees at 8 bases. Germline assignment: CDR1 DFQATT and CDR2 SNEGSKA (reference sequence). The trim removed 5 bases at V and 4 bases at J, leaving 7 bases unmatched. The CDR3 loop spans 14 amino acids. CDR3 residues: CSAVIAGSYNEQFF. CDR3 nucleotides: TGCAGTGCTGTTATAGCGGGATCTTACAATGAGCAGTTCTTC.

This chain uses TRBV6-1 with TRBJ2-7; a weak D match, TRBD1 (5 bases). Trimming removed 6 bases from V and 1 base from J, with 16 bases in between. CDR1 and CDR2 (germline): MNHNS, SASEGT. The CDR3 has 15 amino acids. Here the CDR3 DNA reads TGTGCCAGCAGACCAAATTCAGGGCTTTCCTACGAGCAGTACTTC. This encodes CASRPNSGLSYEQYF.

The chain couples TRBV18 to TRBJ2-2; weak D call: TRBD1 (5 bases). The germline CDR1 and CDR2 sequences are KGHSH and LQKENI. CDR3 size: 15 residues. V was shortened by 8 bases and J by 6 bases, with 19 bases between the two germline ends. Written as DNA, the CDR3 is TGTGCCAGCACTCGGACATCTCGACTTCCCGGGGAGCTGTTTTTT. Protein sequence: CASTRTSRLPGELFF.

This clonotype has ten or more counts. The genes are TRBV6-5 and TRBJ2-2, with no clear D. The germline CDR1 and CDR2 sequences are MNHEY and SVGAGI. The CDR3 extends over 14 amino acids. V lost 2 bases to trimming and J lost 6 bases, with 10 bases between them. CDR3 sequence: CASSYLARSGELFF. The CDR3 DNA follows: TGTGCCAGCAGTTACCTCGCGAGGTCCGGGGAGCTGTTTTTT.